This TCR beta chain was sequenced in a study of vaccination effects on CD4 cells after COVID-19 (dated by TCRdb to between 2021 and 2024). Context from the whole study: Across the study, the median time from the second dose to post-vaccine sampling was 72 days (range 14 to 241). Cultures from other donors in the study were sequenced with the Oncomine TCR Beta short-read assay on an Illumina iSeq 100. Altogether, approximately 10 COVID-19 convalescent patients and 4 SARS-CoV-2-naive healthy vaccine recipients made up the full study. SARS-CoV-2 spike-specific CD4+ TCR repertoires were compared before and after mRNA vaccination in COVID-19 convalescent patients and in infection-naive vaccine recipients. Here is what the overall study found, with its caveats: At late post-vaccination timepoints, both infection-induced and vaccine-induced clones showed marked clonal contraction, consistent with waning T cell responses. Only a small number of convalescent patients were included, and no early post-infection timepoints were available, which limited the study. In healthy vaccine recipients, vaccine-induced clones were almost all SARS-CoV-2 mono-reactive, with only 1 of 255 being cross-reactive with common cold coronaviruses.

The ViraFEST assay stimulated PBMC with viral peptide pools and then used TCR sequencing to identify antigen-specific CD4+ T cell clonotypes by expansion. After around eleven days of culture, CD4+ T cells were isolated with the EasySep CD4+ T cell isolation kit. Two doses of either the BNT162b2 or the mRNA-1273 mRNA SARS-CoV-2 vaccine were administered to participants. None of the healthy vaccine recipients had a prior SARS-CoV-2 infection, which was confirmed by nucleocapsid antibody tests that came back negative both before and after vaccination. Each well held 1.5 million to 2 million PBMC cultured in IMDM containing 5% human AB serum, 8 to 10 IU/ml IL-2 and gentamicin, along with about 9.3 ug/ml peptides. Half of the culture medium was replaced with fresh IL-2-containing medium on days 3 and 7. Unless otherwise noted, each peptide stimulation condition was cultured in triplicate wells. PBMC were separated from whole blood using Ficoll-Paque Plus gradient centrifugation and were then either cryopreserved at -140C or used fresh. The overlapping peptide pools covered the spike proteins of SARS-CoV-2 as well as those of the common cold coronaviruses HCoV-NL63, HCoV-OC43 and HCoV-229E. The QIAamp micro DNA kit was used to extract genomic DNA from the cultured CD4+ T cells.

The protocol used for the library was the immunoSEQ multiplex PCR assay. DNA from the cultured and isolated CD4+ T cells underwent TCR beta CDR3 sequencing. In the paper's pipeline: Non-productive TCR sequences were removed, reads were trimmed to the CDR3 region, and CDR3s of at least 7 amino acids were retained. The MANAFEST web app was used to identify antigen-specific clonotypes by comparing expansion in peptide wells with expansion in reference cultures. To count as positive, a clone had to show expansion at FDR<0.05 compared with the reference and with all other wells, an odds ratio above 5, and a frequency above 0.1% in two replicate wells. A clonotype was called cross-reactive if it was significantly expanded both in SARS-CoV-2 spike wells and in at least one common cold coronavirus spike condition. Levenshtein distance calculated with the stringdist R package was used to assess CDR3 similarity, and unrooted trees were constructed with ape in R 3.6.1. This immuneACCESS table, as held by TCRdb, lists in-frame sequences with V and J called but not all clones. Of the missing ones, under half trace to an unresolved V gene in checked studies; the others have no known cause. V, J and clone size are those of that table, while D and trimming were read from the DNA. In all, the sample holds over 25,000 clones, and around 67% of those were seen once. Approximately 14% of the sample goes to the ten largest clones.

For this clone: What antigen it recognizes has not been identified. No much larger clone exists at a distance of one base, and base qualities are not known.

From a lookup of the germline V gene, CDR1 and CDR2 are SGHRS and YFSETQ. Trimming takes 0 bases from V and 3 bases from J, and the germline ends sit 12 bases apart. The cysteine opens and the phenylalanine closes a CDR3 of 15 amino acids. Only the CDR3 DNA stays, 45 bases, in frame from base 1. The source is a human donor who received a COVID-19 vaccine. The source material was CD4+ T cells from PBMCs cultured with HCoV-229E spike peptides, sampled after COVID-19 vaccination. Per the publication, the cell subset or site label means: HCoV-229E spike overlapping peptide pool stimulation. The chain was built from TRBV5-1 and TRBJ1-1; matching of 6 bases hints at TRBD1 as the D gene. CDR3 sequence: CASSLGDKLYTEAFF. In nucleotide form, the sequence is TGCGCCAGCAGCTTGGGGGACAAACTTTACACTGAAGCTTTCTTT.